The 21 T cell receptor beta chains listed next were all sequenced from one sample in a study of shared clonotypes between healthy human individuals. Some clones are missing from TCRdb's copy, which holds only in-frame ones; the method was immunoSEQ multiplex PCR. There are some 2,000,000 clones in the sample; approximately 96% occur only once, and roughly 0.13% lies in the top ten. Sequencing was carried out using naive CD4+ T cells sorted from blood. The subset is: CD45RA+ positively selected. The receptor source for this set is a man aged 18 to 29 in good health.

The gene calls are TRBV5-1 and TRBJ2-3; weak D call: TRBD1 (6 bases). Germline V gene lookup returns CDR1 SGHRS and CDR2 YFSETQ. CDR3 length equals 14 residues. V was clipped by 3 bases and J by 6 bases, with 14 bases between them. The CDR3 loop reads CASSSRDTTDTQYF. The CDR3 nucleotides read TGCGCCAGCAGCTCCCGGGACACCACCGATACGCAGTATTTT.

The chain uses TRBV5-1 and TRBJ2-1; perhaps D is TRBD1 or TRBD2 (5 bases each). This CDR3 spans 15 amino acids. V was cut by 0 bases and J by 3 bases, with 10 bases left in between. Germline V gene data show CDR1 as SGHRS and CDR2 as YFSETQ. The CDR3 DNA reads as TGCGCCAGCAGCTTGGTGGGACCGAACTACAATGAGCAGTTCTTC. Translating it yields CASSLVGPNYNEQFF.

The genes are TRBV6-4 and TRBJ2-1; 7 bases agree with TRBD1. Germline V gives CDR1 MRHNA, CDR2 SNTAGT. The CDR3 runs to 15 residues. The V gene end was trimmed by 4 bases and the J gene end by 0 bases; junction bases not matched to a gene: 3. Here the CDR3 reads CASSGQGGSYNEQFF. CDR3 DNA: TGTGCCAGCAGTGGACAGGGTGGCTCCTACAATGAGCAGTTCTTC.

The chain carries TRBV7-9 and TRBJ2-1; 11 bases line up with TRBD1. The CDR3 sequence is 17 residues long. Trimming cost V 4 bases and J 4 bases; bases outside gene matches: 9. CDR1 and CDR2 from the germline V gene are SEHNR and FQNEAQ (reference sequence). CDR3 bases: TGTGCCAGCAGCTACAGGACCGGGACAGGGGGATACAATGAGCAGTTCTTC. Protein sequence: CASSYRTGTGGYNEQFF.

This clone was recorded only once. The rearrangement uses TRBV11-3 and TRBJ2-2; possible D gene TRBD1, 6 bases. The CDR3 sequence is 15 residues long. The germline CDR1 and CDR2 sequences are SGHNT and YENEEA. V gave up 2 bases and J gave up 0 bases, with 7 bases separating them. The CDR3, as DNA: TGTGCCAGCAGCTTAACAGGGCCGAACACCGGGGAGCTGTTTTTT. Amino acids: CASSLTGPNTGELFF.

In regard to this clone: The identical CDR3 is also encoded by other nucleotide sequences in the sample. The CDR3 DNA reads TGTGCCATCAGTGAGTCCCGGGATCAGCCCCAGCATTTT. Residues: CAISESRDQPQHF. The V gene is TRBV10-3, the J gene TRBJ1-5; D unresolved. The ends were cut back, 0 bases at V and 5 bases at J, with 5 bases in the middle. CDR3 length equals 13 residues. Germline CDR1 reads ENHRY; CDR2 reads SYGVKD.

The chain is built from TRBV5-4 and TRBJ1-6; D gene unclear. The CDR3 spans 13 residues. V was pared by 0 bases and J by 8 bases, with 6 bases between. In germline, CDR1 is SGHNT, CDR2 YYREEE (reference sequence). CDR3 DNA: TGTGCCAGCAGCTTGGACTTGGATTCACCCCTCCACTTT. The encoded protein is CASSLDLDSPLHF.

The rearrangement links TRBV6-5 to TRBJ1-4, with D hard to call. CDR1 is MNHEY, CDR2 SVGAGI, per germline. This CDR3 has 15 residues. V lost 2 bases and J 0 bases, leaving 7 bases between the germline ends. Here the CDR3 reads CASSYQTPTNEKLFF. The CDR3 nucleotides read TGTGCCAGCAGTTACCAGACCCCAACTAATGAAAAACTGTTTTTT.

Only one count was recorded for this clone. The CDR3 DNA is TGTGCCAGCTCAGGACAGCAAGAAAAACTGTTTTTT. This encodes CASSGQQEKLFF. V gene TRBV18 combines with J gene TRBJ1-4; TRBD1 might be the D (6 bases). The CDR3 spans 12 residues. The germline V gene encodes CDR1 KGHSH and CDR2 LQKENI. Trimming cost V 5 bases and J 8 bases, with 9 bases left between them. Drawing the rest from reference TRBV18 and TRBJ1-4, the complete variable domain is NAGVMQNPRHLVRRRGQEARLRCSPMKGHSHVYWYRQLPEEGLKFMVYLQKENIIDESGMPKERFSAEFPKEGPSILRIQQVVRGDSAAYFCASSGQQEKLFFGSGTQLSVL.

About this clone itself: This sample also contains other DNA sequences that code for the same CDR3. The V call is TRBV6-1, the J call TRBJ1-4; D not resolved. Germline CDR1 reads MNHNS; CDR2 reads SASEGT. The CDR3 has 11 residues. The V and J ends lost 2 bases and 8 bases respectively, with 3 bases between them. CDR3 coding DNA: TGTGCCAGCAGTGAATACGAAAAACTGTTTTTT. Amino acids: CASSEYEKLFF.

The chain employs TRBV18 and TRBJ1-5; 9 positions agree with TRBD1. The CDR3 is 15 residues long. Unmatched junction bases numbered 3, after V lost 3 bases and J lost 3 bases. Germline CDR1 KGHSH, CDR2 LQKENI. As DNA, the CDR3 is TGTGCCAGCTCACCGGGGGACAGGGTCAATCAGCCCCAGCATTTT. This gives the protein CASSPGDRVNQPQHF.

V usage is TRBV30 and J usage is TRBJ1-6; TRBD1 agrees at 8 bases. The V gene end was trimmed by 0 bases and the J gene end by 8 bases; junction bases not matched to a gene: 3. Per the germline V gene, CDR1 is GTSNPN and CDR2 is SVGIG (reference sequence). The CDR3 has 14 amino acids. CDR3 region: CAWSVGQGHSPLHF. CDR3 nucleotide sequence: TGTGCCTGGAGTGTCGGACAGGGCCATTCACCCCTCCACTTT. Full variable domain (outside the CDR3, taken from reference TRBV30 and TRBJ1-6): SQTIHQWPATLVQPVGSPLSLECTVEGTSNPNLYWYRQAAGRGLQLLFYSVGIGQISSEVPQNLSASRPQDRQFILSSKKLLLSDSGFYLCAWSVGQGHSPLHFGNGTRLTVT.

The chain couples TRBV29-1 to TRBJ2-3; D is unclear. There are 14 residues in the CDR3. The V end was cut by 4 bases, the J end by 0 bases, with 11 bases between. The germline V gene encodes CDR1 SQVTM and CDR2 ANQGSEA. The CDR3 loop reads CSVVRGASTDTQYF. In DNA form, the CDR3 reads TGCAGCGTTGTAAGAGGCGCTAGCACAGATACGCAGTATTTT.

The V and J genes are TRBV10-3 and TRBJ2-7; tentatively, D is TRBD2 (5 bases). V was shortened by 5 bases and J by 2 bases, with 13 bases between the two germline ends. Germline CDR1 is ENHRY and CDR2 is SYGVKD. The CDR3 totals 14 residues. CDR3 nucleotides: TGTGCCATCAGTTATGAGTTGAGGGCCTACGAGCAGTACTTC. It specifies CAISYELRAYEQYF.

This clone was seen only once. This rearrangement joins TRBV5-5 to TRBJ2-7, with 8 bases fitting TRBD1. This CDR3 is built from 17 residues. Germline V lookup: CDR1 SGHKS, CDR2 YYEKEE (reference sequence). Trimming took 0 bases from V and 7 from J; bases not matched to a gene: 15. In nucleotides, the CDR3 is TGTGCCAGCAGCTTGGCCTTTCTAGGACAGGGAGAGGAAGAGCAGTACTTC. Its protein is CASSLAFLGQGEEEQYF. Full variable domain (missing parts from reference TRBV5-5 and TRBJ2-7): DAGVTQSPTHLIKTRGQQVTLRCSPISGHKSVSWYQQVLGQGPQFIFQYYEKEERGRGNFPDRFSARQFPNYSSELNVNALLLGDSALYLCASSLAFLGQGEEEQYFGPGTRLTVT.

The chain carries TRBV14 and TRBJ2-1; 7 bases align to TRBD2. V dropped 7 bases and J dropped 9; count of bases not matched to a gene: 3. CDR3 length: 11 residues. Germline-derived CDR1 and CDR2 are SGHDN and FVKESK. The CDR3: CASTAGVEQFF. CDR3 coding DNA: TGTGCCAGCACTGCGGGAGTTGAGCAGTTCTTC. Full variable domain (rest looked up from reference TRBV14 and TRBJ2-1): EAGVTQFPSHSVIEKGQTVTLRCDPISGHDNLYWYRRVMGKEIKFLLHFVKESKQDESGMPNNRFLAERTGGTYSTLKVQPAELEDSGVYFCASTAGVEQFFGPGTRLTVL.

The chain carries TRBV7-9 and TRBJ1-4; D uncertain. The V and J ends lost 5 bases and 8 bases respectively, with 18 bases between them. CDR3 length: 15 residues. The V gene's germline CDR1 is SEHNR and CDR2 FQNEAQ (reference sequence). The CDR3 loop is CASSIGDLVGEKLFF. As DNA, the CDR3 is TGTGCCAGCAGCATTGGAGACCTGGTCGGAGAAAAACTGTTTTTT.

The chain recombines TRBV7-8 with TRBJ2-3; 7 bases agree with TRBD2. Germline V gene data show CDR1 as SGHVS and CDR2 as FQNEAQ. Trimming at V came to 5 bases and at J to 1 base, leaving 12 bases not matched to a gene. The length of the CDR3 is 17 residues. The CDR3 nucleotides are TGTGCCAGCAGCCCCCGGCCCGGGACTACTCGCACAGATACGCAGTATTTT. Its protein is CASSPRPGTTRTDTQYF.

This chain links TRBV7-2 with TRBJ1-1; D call uncertain. The V gene's germline CDR1 is SGHTA and CDR2 FQGNSA. The CDR3 loop spans 14 amino acids. Trimming took off 2 bases at V and 0 bases at J, with 7 bases between the two ends. This CDR3 reads CASSLLRLNTEAFF. As DNA, the CDR3 is TGTGCCAGCAGCTTATTACGATTGAACACTGAAGCTTTCTTT.

This chain links TRBV6-1 with TRBJ2-5; D is unresolved. The CDR3 covers 14 residues. The V end was cut by 7 bases, the J end by 0 bases, with 12 bases between. CDR1 is MNHNS and CDR2 is SASEGT in the germline V gene. The CDR3 DNA reads as TGTGCCAGCATCGATCGACGGTACCAAGAGACCCAGTACTTC. Its protein product is CASIDRRYQETQYF.

J is TRBJ2-7 and V is TRBV7-9; D is unclear. The length of the CDR3 is 13 residues. V shed 4 bases and J shed 7 bases, with 14 bases lying between them. The germline gives CDR1 SEHNR, CDR2 FQNEAQ (reference sequence). The CDR3 region is CASSSRAEGEQYF. The CDR3 nucleotides are TGTGCCAGCAGCTCCCGAGCAGAAGGAGAGCAGTACTTC.